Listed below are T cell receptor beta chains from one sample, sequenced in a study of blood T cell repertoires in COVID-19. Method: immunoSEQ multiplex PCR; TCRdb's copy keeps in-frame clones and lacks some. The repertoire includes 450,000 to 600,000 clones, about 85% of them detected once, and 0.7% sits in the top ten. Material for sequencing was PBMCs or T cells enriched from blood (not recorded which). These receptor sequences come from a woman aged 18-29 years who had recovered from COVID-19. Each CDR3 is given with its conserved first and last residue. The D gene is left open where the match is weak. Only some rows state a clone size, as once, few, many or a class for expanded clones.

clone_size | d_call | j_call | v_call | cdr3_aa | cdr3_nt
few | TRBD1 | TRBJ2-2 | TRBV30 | CAWTGTGNTGELFF | TGTGCCTGGACTGGGACAGGGAACACCGGGGAGCTGTTTTTT
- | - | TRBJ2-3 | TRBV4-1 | CASSPLGSTDTQYF | TGCGCCAGCAGCCCTTTGGGCAGCACAGATACGCAGTATTTT
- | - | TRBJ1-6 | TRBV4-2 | CASSPGVQTPLHF | TGTGCCAGCAGCCCGGGGGTTCAGACACCCCTCCACTTT
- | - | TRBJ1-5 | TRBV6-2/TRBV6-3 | CASSFTYQPQHF | TGTGCCAGCAGTTTCACTTATCAGCCCCAGCATTTT
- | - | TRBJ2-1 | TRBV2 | CASQRVSSYNEQFF | TGTGCCAGCCAACGGGTCAGCTCCTACAATGAGCAGTTCTTC
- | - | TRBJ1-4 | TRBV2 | CASRRPGEKLFF | TGTGCCAGCAGGAGACCGGGGGAAAAACTGTTTTTT
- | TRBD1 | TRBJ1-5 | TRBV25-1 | CASSESRGQEWPQHF | TGTGCCAGCAGTGAATCAAGGGGGCAGGAGTGGCCCCAGCATTTT
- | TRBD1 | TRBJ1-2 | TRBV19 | CASSTGTGFYTF | TGTGCCAGTAGTACCGGGACAGGGTTCTACACCTTC
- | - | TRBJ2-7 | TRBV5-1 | CASSFEWEQDEQYF | TGCGCCAGCAGTTTTGAATGGGAGCAGGACGAGCAGTACTTC
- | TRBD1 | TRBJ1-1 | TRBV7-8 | CASSLAGGIENTEAFF | TGTGCCAGCAGCTTGGCAGGGGGGATAGAGAACACTGAAGCTTTCTTT
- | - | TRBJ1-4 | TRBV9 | CASSARTEENEKLFF | TGTGCCAGCAGCGCACGGACAGAGGAAAATGAAAAACTGTTTTTT
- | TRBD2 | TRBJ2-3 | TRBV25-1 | CASSPRGLAGDTQYF | TGTGCCAGCTCTCCCCGGGGACTAGCAGGAGATACGCAGTATTTT
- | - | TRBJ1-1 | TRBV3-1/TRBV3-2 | CASSPSSNTEAFF | TGTGCCAGCAGCCCTTCCAGTAACACTGAAGCTTTCTTT